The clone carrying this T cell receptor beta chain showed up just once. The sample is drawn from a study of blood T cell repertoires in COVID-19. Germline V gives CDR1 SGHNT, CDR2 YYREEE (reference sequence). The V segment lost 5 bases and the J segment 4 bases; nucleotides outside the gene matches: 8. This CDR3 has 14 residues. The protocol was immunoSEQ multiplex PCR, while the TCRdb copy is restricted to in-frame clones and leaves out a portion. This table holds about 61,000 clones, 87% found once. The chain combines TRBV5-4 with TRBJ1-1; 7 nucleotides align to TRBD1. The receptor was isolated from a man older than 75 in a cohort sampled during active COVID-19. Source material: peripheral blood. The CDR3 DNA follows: TGTGCCAGCAGACACCGGGACAGTCCCACTGAAGCTTTCTTT. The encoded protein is CASRHRDSPTEAFF.